These T cell receptor beta chains were read from a single sample in a study of cytomegalovirus exposure and HLA in healthy donors. The data were produced by immunoSEQ multiplex PCR, yet TCRdb's version contains in-frame clones alone and is incomplete. The table records 170,000 or so clones, 70% to 85% of them present only once. The sample taken for sequencing was PBMCs. The receptors originated from a woman in her 40s in good health and CMV-seronegative. The CDR3 runs from the conserved cysteine through the conserved F or W. The order of the fields is clone size, D gene, V gene, J gene, CDR3 protein, CDR3 DNA. D genes are given only for firm matches. Not every row has a clone size; where given, it reads once, few, many or a size class.

clone_size: -; d_call: -; v_call: TRBV28; j_call: TRBJ1-2; cdr3_aa: CASSLAQSYGYTF; cdr3_nt: TGTGCCAGCAGTTTGGCACAGTCGTATGGCTACACCTTC
clone_size: -; d_call: TRBD2; v_call: TRBV7-9; j_call: TRBJ2-2; cdr3_aa: CASSPTSAGELFF; cdr3_nt: TGTGCCAGCAGCCCGACTAGCGCCGGGGAGCTGTTTTTT
clone_size: -; d_call: -; v_call: TRBV10-3; j_call: TRBJ2-7; cdr3_aa: CAISVSQGNEQYF; cdr3_nt: TGTGCCATCAGTGTTAGTCAGGGCAACGAGCAGTACTTC
clone_size: -; d_call: -; v_call: TRBV6-5; j_call: TRBJ1-1; cdr3_aa: CASRAGNTEAFF; cdr3_nt: TGTGCCAGCAGAGCTGGGAACACTGAAGCTTTCTTT
clone_size: -; d_call: TRBD1; v_call: TRBV9; j_call: TRBJ1-4; cdr3_aa: CASSGGTGGTNEKLFF; cdr3_nt: TGTGCCAGCAGCGGTGGGACAGGGGGGACTAATGAAAAACTGTTTTTT
clone_size: -; d_call: -; v_call: TRBV11-3; j_call: TRBJ2-2; cdr3_aa: CASSPRGGGELFF; cdr3_nt: TGTGCCAGCAGCCCTAGGGGAGGCGGGGAGCTGTTTTTT
clone_size: -; d_call: -; v_call: TRBV27; j_call: TRBJ2-2; cdr3_aa: CASSLSGARRTGELFF; cdr3_nt: TGTGCCAGCAGTTTATCAGGGGCGCGTAGGACCGGGGAGCTGTTTTTT
clone_size: -; d_call: -; v_call: TRBV6-5; j_call: TRBJ1-1; cdr3_aa: CASSDNLNTEAFF; cdr3_nt: TGTGCCAGCAGTGACAATTTGAACACTGAAGCTTTCTTT
clone_size: -; d_call: TRBD2; v_call: TRBV18; j_call: TRBJ2-7; cdr3_aa: CASSPRRGNQGYEQYF; cdr3_nt: TGTGCCAGCTCACCACGGCGGGGGAACCAAGGGTACGAGCAGTACTTC
clone_size: -; d_call: -; v_call: TRBV18; j_call: TRBJ2-3; cdr3_aa: CASSPGQPTDTQYF; cdr3_nt: TGTGCCAGCTCACCAGGACAGCCCACAGATACGCAGTATTTT
clone_size: -; d_call: -; v_call: TRBV19; j_call: TRBJ1-2; cdr3_aa: CASSWRDNYGYTF; cdr3_nt: TGTGCCTCCTCCTGGAGGGATAACTATGGCTACACCTTC
clone_size: once; d_call: -; v_call: TRBV9; j_call: TRBJ1-2; cdr3_aa: CASSPHTDGYTF; cdr3_nt: TGTGCCAGCAGCCCGCACACCGATGGCTACACCTTC
clone_size: -; d_call: -; v_call: TRBV11-1; j_call: TRBJ2-7; cdr3_aa: CASSPSRAAGGEQYF; cdr3_nt: TGTGCCAGCAGCCCCTCGAGGGCGGCGGGTGGCGAGCAGTACTTC
clone_size: -; d_call: TRBD2; v_call: TRBV5-1; j_call: TRBJ2-7; cdr3_aa: CASSLDTGLASYEQYF; cdr3_nt: TGCGCCAGCAGCTTGGATACGGGACTAGCGTCGTACGAGCAGTACTTC
clone_size: once; d_call: -; v_call: TRBV28; j_call: TRBJ2-7; cdr3_aa: CASRTGSSGEQYF; cdr3_nt: TGTGCCAGCAGAACAGGGTCCTCCGGCGAGCAGTACTTC
clone_size: -; d_call: TRBD2; v_call: TRBV28; j_call: TRBJ2-5; cdr3_aa: CASSFTSGGFRETQYF; cdr3_nt: TGTGCCAGCAGTTTCACTAGCGGGGGATTCAGGGAGACCCAGTACTTC
clone_size: -; d_call: -; v_call: TRBV21-1; j_call: TRBJ1-2; cdr3_aa: CASSKVRQPSNYGGYTF; cdr3_nt: TGTGCCAGCAGCAAAGTCCGGCAGCCGTCTAACTATGGCGGCTACACCTTC
clone_size: -; d_call: TRBD1; v_call: TRBV2; j_call: TRBJ2-7; cdr3_aa: CASSTGAGYEQYF; cdr3_nt: TGTGCCAGCAGTACAGGGGCGGGCTACGAGCAGTACTTC
clone_size: -; d_call: TRBD1; v_call: TRBV11-2; j_call: TRBJ1-1; cdr3_aa: CASSPDRMYTEAFF; cdr3_nt: TGTGCCAGCAGCCCGGACAGGATGTACACTGAAGCTTTCTTT
clone_size: -; d_call: -; v_call: TRBV19; j_call: TRBJ1-2; cdr3_aa: CASSIPDSHSRTYGYTF; cdr3_nt: TGTGCCAGTAGTATCCCGGACAGCCATTCAAGGACCTATGGCTACACCTTC
clone_size: few; d_call: -; v_call: TRBV6-4; j_call: TRBJ2-2; cdr3_aa: CASSGTASNTGELFF; cdr3_nt: TGTGCCAGCAGTGGGACAGCCTCTAACACCGGGGAGCTGTTTTTT
clone_size: -; d_call: -; v_call: TRBV2; j_call: TRBJ2-3; cdr3_aa: CASILQGTSTDTQYF; cdr3_nt: TGTGCCAGCATTCTACAGGGAACTAGCACAGATACGCAGTATTTT
clone_size: -; d_call: -; v_call: TRBV20-1; j_call: TRBJ1-1; cdr3_aa: CSAASRTEAFF; cdr3_nt: TGCAGTGCTGCCTCGCGAACTGAAGCTTTCTTT
clone_size: -; d_call: TRBD1; v_call: TRBV7-9; j_call: TRBJ2-7; cdr3_aa: CASSDPGTVTYEQYF; cdr3_nt: TGTGCCAGCAGCGATCCCGGGACAGTGACCTACGAGCAGTACTTC
clone_size: -; d_call: -; v_call: TRBV9; j_call: TRBJ2-1; cdr3_aa: CASSVAGVYEQFF; cdr3_nt: TGTGCCAGCAGCGTAGCGGGGGTTTACGAGCAGTTCTTC
clone_size: -; d_call: -; v_call: TRBV5-1; j_call: TRBJ1-1; cdr3_aa: CASSEAGTNLLMNTEAFF; cdr3_nt: TGCGCCAGCAGTGAAGCCGGGACAAATCTTCTTATGAACACTGAAGCTTTCTTT
clone_size: -; d_call: TRBD2; v_call: TRBV6-1; j_call: TRBJ2-1; cdr3_aa: CASSEYGRSSGYNEQFF; cdr3_nt: TGTGCCAGCAGTGAATACGGAAGGTCTAGCGGGTACAATGAGCAGTTCTTC
clone_size: -; d_call: -; v_call: TRBV6-4; j_call: TRBJ1-1; cdr3_aa: CASSDRGGNEAFF; cdr3_nt: TGTGCCAGCAGTGACAGGGGAGGAAATGAAGCTTTCTTT
clone_size: -; d_call: TRBD1; v_call: TRBV5-1; j_call: TRBJ2-3; cdr3_aa: CASSWTGPDTQYF; cdr3_nt: TGCGCCAGCAGCTGGACAGGGCCAGATACGCAGTATTTT
clone_size: -; d_call: TRBD1; v_call: TRBV13; j_call: TRBJ2-7; cdr3_aa: CASSSDRAGGEIYEQYF; cdr3_nt: TGTGCCAGCAGCTCCGACAGGGCAGGGGGAGAGATCTACGAGCAGTACTTC
clone_size: -; d_call: -; v_call: TRBV19; j_call: TRBJ1-1; cdr3_aa: CASSNRGRGDTEAFF; cdr3_nt: TGTGCCAGTAGTAACCGGGGCAGGGGCGACACTGAAGCTTTCTTT
clone_size: -; d_call: TRBD1; v_call: TRBV5-1; j_call: TRBJ1-5; cdr3_aa: CASSLGRGPNQPQHF; cdr3_nt: TGCGCCAGCAGCTTGGGCAGGGGGCCTAATCAGCCCCAGCATTTT
clone_size: -; d_call: -; v_call: TRBV30; j_call: TRBJ1-1; cdr3_aa: CAWSVRGRGDTEAFF; cdr3_nt: TGTGCCTGGAGTGTACGTGGCAGGGGAGACACTGAAGCTTTCTTT
clone_size: -; d_call: -; v_call: TRBV27; j_call: TRBJ2-7; cdr3_aa: CASSLRGFGPYEQYF; cdr3_nt: TGTGCCAGCAGTTTAAGGGGCTTCGGCCCCTACGAGCAGTACTTC
clone_size: few; d_call: -; v_call: TRBV6-1; j_call: TRBJ1-5; cdr3_aa: CASSAGEPQHF; cdr3_nt: TGTGCCAGCAGTGCGGGAGAGCCCCAGCATTTT
clone_size: -; d_call: TRBD2; v_call: TRBV5-1; j_call: TRBJ2-1; cdr3_aa: CASSLVASGGQVFRREQFF; cdr3_nt: TGCGCCAGCAGCTTGGTTGCTAGCGGGGGACAGGTCTTCCGGCGTGAGCAGTTCTTC
clone_size: once; d_call: -; v_call: TRBV9; j_call: TRBJ2-7; cdr3_aa: CASSVALSTYEQYF; cdr3_nt: TGTGCCAGCAGCGTAGCGCTTTCCACTTACGAGCAGTACTTC
clone_size: once; d_call: -; v_call: TRBV6-5; j_call: TRBJ2-2; cdr3_aa: CASSYLDGGTGELFF; cdr3_nt: TGTGCCAGCAGTTACCTCGACGGGGGTACCGGGGAGCTGTTTTTT
clone_size: -; d_call: -; v_call: TRBV6-1; j_call: TRBJ1-1; cdr3_aa: CASIQGASNTEAFF; cdr3_nt: TGTGCCAGCATTCAAGGGGCCTCAAACACTGAAGCTTTCTTT
clone_size: -; d_call: TRBD2; v_call: TRBV29-1; j_call: TRBJ2-1; cdr3_aa: CSEIAGINEQFF; cdr3_nt: TGCAGCGAAATAGCGGGGATTAATGAGCAGTTCTTC
clone_size: -; d_call: TRBD2; v_call: TRBV6-5; j_call: TRBJ2-5; cdr3_aa: CASCTGLAGGTQYF; cdr3_nt: TGTGCCAGCTGTACAGGACTAGCGGGAGGGACCCAGTACTTC
clone_size: -; d_call: TRBD1; v_call: TRBV19; j_call: TRBJ1-5; cdr3_aa: CASSMWGQGGNQPQHF; cdr3_nt: TGTGCCAGTAGTATGTGGGGACAGGGGGGCAATCAGCCCCAGCATTTT
clone_size: -; d_call: TRBD2; v_call: TRBV5-1; j_call: TRBJ2-3; cdr3_aa: CASTETLTSGGGDTQYF; cdr3_nt: TGCGCCAGCACCGAAACCCTGACTAGCGGGGGTGGGGATACGCAGTATTTT
clone_size: -; d_call: -; v_call: TRBV14; j_call: TRBJ2-5; cdr3_aa: CASSHVGGRQETQYF; cdr3_nt: TGTGCCAGCAGCCATGTGGGGGGACGGCAAGAGACCCAGTACTTC
clone_size: -; d_call: -; v_call: TRBV7-9; j_call: TRBJ1-3; cdr3_aa: CASNLQGYSGNTIYF; cdr3_nt: TGTGCCAGCAACCTACAGGGCTACTCTGGAAACACCATATATTTT
clone_size: -; d_call: -; v_call: TRBV29-1; j_call: TRBJ1-1; cdr3_aa: CSVAQAREAFF; cdr3_nt: TGCAGCGTTGCACAGGCCCGAGAGGCTTTCTTT